This T cell receptor beta chain was captured in a study of T-cell reconstitution after alpha-beta-depleted transplantation in children. Many counts were recorded for this clonotype. Researchers prepared the TCRbeta library using unique molecular identifiers, the study reports. TCRdb itself ran the PCR reads through MiXCR, one entry per CDR3 protein. The sample carries 600,000 to 700,000 distinct CDR3 sequences, approximately 14% recorded once. The sequencing used PBMCs, collected before TCRalphabeta/CD19-depleted stem cell transplant. This clonotype was sampled from a girl aged 2-10 years with congenital amegakaryocytic thrombocytopenia, due to receive a stem cell transplant.

CDR3 nucleotides: TGCAGCGTTGAGTTCTTGGCTAGCGGGAGTTACAATGAGCAGTTCTTC. Translation: CSVEFLASGSYNEQFF. The rearrangement uses TRBV29-1 and TRBJ2-1; TRBD2 matches 10 bases. J was trimmed by 4 bases and V by 3 bases; bases with no gene match: 9. Germline CDR1 SQVTM, CDR2 ANQGSEA. CDR3 length equals 16 residues.